These 6 T cell receptor beta chains originate from one sample sequenced in a study of T-cell memory formation after mild COVID-19. TCRdb reprocessed the 5' RACE reads via MiXCR and lists one record per CDR3 protein. The data hold approximately 480,000 distinct CDR3 sequences, with roughly 20% observed a single time. The sample was PBMCs or a T cell subset sorted from them (not recorded which). The receptors derive from an adult woman who had mild COVID-19 (a few samples of this study predate the infection). Cell type and time point are not known.

The rearrangement uses TRBV2 and TRBJ2-3, with 11 positions matching TRBD2. The CDR3 consists of 19 residues. With 4 bases clipped from V and 2 bases from J, the junction kept 14 bases outside the gene matches. CDR1 is SNHLY and CDR2 is FYNNEI in the germline V gene. The CDR3 sequence: CASSGVSSGGNPPTDTQYF. For the CDR3, the DNA is TGTGCCAGCAGTGGGGTGTCTAGCGGGGGGAATCCCCCCACAGATACGCAGTATTTT.

The chain carries TRBV6-2 or TRBV6-3 and TRBJ2-1; 8 bases are a match to TRBD2. From germline, CDR1 is MNHEY and CDR2 SVGEGT. CDR3 length: 16 residues. J lost 0 bases, V lost 6 bases, and 7 bases had no gene match. The CDR3 coding sequence is TGTGCCAGCAGCCGCTCACTAGCGGCCTCCTACAATGAGCAGTTCTTC. Its protein product is CASSRSLAASYNEQFF.

The chain carries TRBV6-5 and TRBJ2-3; 9 bases agree with TRBD2. The germline CDR1 and CDR2 sequences are MNHEY and SVGAGI. The CDR3 totals 16 residues. V shed 5 bases and J 3 bases; nucleotides not matched to a gene: 9. Written as DNA, the CDR3 is TGTGCCAGCAGTACGCTAGGGACTAGCAGAACAGATACGCAGTATTTT. Translated, it gives CASSTLGTSRTDTQYF.

This rearrangement joins TRBV30 to TRBJ1-2; D is unclear. Trimming cost V 0 bases and J 4 bases, with 21 bases left between them. Germline V lookup: CDR1 GTSNPN, CDR2 SVGIG (reference sequence). CDR3 length: 17 residues. The CDR3 region has the DNA TGTGCCTGGAGTGTACTTTACTCTGAACAGTCAACCTATGGCTACACCTTC. Protein: CAWSVLYSEQSTYGYTF.

The V call is TRBV12-3 or TRBV12-4, the J call TRBJ1-5, with D perhaps TRBD1 (6 bases). The V end was cut by 6 bases, the J end by 9 bases, with 12 bases between. CDR3 length: 12 amino acids. The CDR3 is CASSGRGWPQHF. The CDR3 region has the DNA TGTGCCAGCAGCGGGAGGGGGTGGCCCCAGCATTTT.

This clonotype showed up just a few times. This rearrangement joins TRBV4-3 to TRBJ2-1, with 9 bases identical to TRBD2. The J segment lost 4 bases and the V segment lost 0 bases, leaving 7 bases of the junction unmatched. CDR1 is LGHNA, CDR2 YSLEER, per germline. CDR3 length: 17 residues. CDR3 sequence reads: CASSQDLRTSAYNEQFF. CDR3 coding DNA: TGCGCCAGCAGCCAAGATCTTCGGACTAGCGCATACAATGAGCAGTTCTTC.